This T cell receptor (beta chain) was sequenced in a study of response to subunit inactivated influenza vaccine. This CDR3 comprises 13 residues. Germline V gene sequence: CDR1 SGHTS, CDR2 YDEGEE. Between the trimmed V and J ends, which lost 4 bases and 5 bases, there was a span of 13 bases. TCRdb used MiXCR to reprocess the RT-PCR reads, holding one entry per CDR3 protein. Of 500,000 to 550,000 distinct CDR3 sequences in the sample, under 30% were seen once. This sample also appeared in a second study, on T cells expressing NK-cell markers. That study adds: Making the TCR beta cDNA relied on 5'RACE template switching with UMIs. Investigators obtained TCR beta repertoires from sorted CD3+CD56+NKG2C+, CD3+CD56+NKG2C- and CD3+CD56-NKG2C+ T cells. For about 6 donors, the dominant NKG2C+ clonotypes made up roughly 1.0-7.0% of their CD8+ T cells.

This TCR was recovered from a man in his forties or fifties who received an inactivated influenza vaccine. This sample comprised CD4+ T cells sorted from PBMCs, obtained roughly 12 days after vaccination. J is TRBJ2-7 and V is TRBV5-8; possibly TRBD2 for D (6 bases). The CDR3 bases are TGTGCCAGCAGCCCACTTCGGGGGAACGAGCAGTACTTC. This encodes CASSPLRGNEQYF.